The rows below give T cell receptor beta chains drawn from one sample of a study of T cells in Graves' hyperthyroidism and ophthalmopathy. TCRdb recomputed calls from the multiplex PCR reads with MiXCR, one row per CDR3 protein. This table has approximately 380,000 distinct CDR3 sequences, roughly an eighth appearing once. The sequencing input was blood. These receptor sequences come from a man aged 50-59 years with Graves' ophthalmopathy. Each CDR3 is given with its conserved first and last residue. Fields, in order: V gene, clone size, J gene, D gene, CDR3 protein, CDR3 DNA. The D gene is left open where the match is weak. Rows may omit the clone size; those that give it use once, few, many or a size class.

v_call: TRBV20-1; clone_size: many; j_call: TRBJ2-3; d_call: TRBD2; cdr3_aa: CSACSLTSGSTDTQYF; cdr3_nt: TGCAGTGCTTGCTCGCTGACTAGCGGGAGCACAGATACGCAGTATTTT
v_call: TRBV10-1; clone_size: few; j_call: TRBJ2-7; d_call: -; cdr3_aa: CASSGQTLYEQYF; cdr3_nt: TGCGCCAGCAGCGGCCAGACTCTTTACGAGCAGTACTTC
v_call: TRBV20-1; clone_size: few; j_call: TRBJ2-7; d_call: -; cdr3_aa: CSARTEDYEQYF; cdr3_nt: TGCAGTGCTAGAACAGAAGACTACGAGCAGTACTTC
v_call: TRBV11-2; clone_size: many; j_call: TRBJ2-7; d_call: TRBD2; cdr3_aa: CASRFAGVGYEQYF; cdr3_nt: TGTGCCAGCCGTTTCGCGGGAGTGGGTTACGAGCAGTACTTC
v_call: TRBV7-3; clone_size: -; j_call: TRBJ2-7; d_call: TRBD2; cdr3_aa: CASSPLAGDAHEQYF; cdr3_nt: TGTGCCAGCAGCCCTTTAGCGGGAGATGCCCACGAGCAGTACTTC
v_call: TRBV9; clone_size: -; j_call: TRBJ2-5; d_call: -; cdr3_aa: CASSVSRGYQETQYF; cdr3_nt: TGTGCCAGCAGCGTCTCCAGGGGATACCAAGAGACCCAGTACTTC
v_call: TRBV28; clone_size: many; j_call: TRBJ1-1; d_call: -; cdr3_aa: CASSPRRFDSGLTEAFF; cdr3_nt: TGTGCCAGCAGTCCTCGTCGCTTCGACAGTGGTCTCACTGAAGCTTTCTTT
v_call: TRBV20-1; clone_size: -; j_call: TRBJ2-3; d_call: TRBD2; cdr3_aa: CSASQLAGYTDTQYF; cdr3_nt: TGCAGTGCTAGCCAACTAGCGGGGTACACAGATACGCAGTATTTT
v_call: TRBV6-1; clone_size: many; j_call: TRBJ2-5; d_call: -; cdr3_aa: CASRRQNQETQYF; cdr3_nt: TGTGCCAGCAGAAGACAAAATCAAGAGACCCAGTACTTC
v_call: TRBV19; clone_size: -; j_call: TRBJ1-4; d_call: -; cdr3_aa: CASSMGLATNEKLFF; cdr3_nt: TGTGCCAGTAGTATGGGGTTGGCAACTAATGAAAAACTGTTTTTT
v_call: TRBV19; clone_size: few; j_call: TRBJ1-5; d_call: -; cdr3_aa: CASSPGTVGMRPQHF; cdr3_nt: TGTGCCAGTAGTCCCGGCACCGTTGGGATGCGGCCCCAGCATTTT
v_call: TRBV5-6; clone_size: many; j_call: TRBJ2-7; d_call: TRBD2; cdr3_aa: CASSSLAGGNEQYF; cdr3_nt: TGTGCCAGCAGCTCACTAGCGGGAGGCAACGAGCAGTACTTC
v_call: TRBV18; clone_size: many; j_call: TRBJ2-2; d_call: -; cdr3_aa: CASSPLGPENTGELFF; cdr3_nt: TGTGCCAGCTCCCCTCTTGGACCCGAGAACACCGGGGAGCTGTTTTTT
v_call: TRBV7-2; clone_size: many; j_call: TRBJ2-1; d_call: TRBD2; cdr3_aa: CASSWTSGSGGYNEQFF; cdr3_nt: TGTGCCAGCAGTTGGACTAGCGGGAGTGGTGGTTACAATGAGCAGTTCTTC
v_call: TRBV4-1; clone_size: many; j_call: TRBJ2-1; d_call: -; cdr3_aa: CASSQRARTGIYNEQFF; cdr3_nt: TGCGCCAGCAGCCAGAGAGCGCGGACTGGAATATACAATGAGCAGTTCTTC
v_call: TRBV27; clone_size: few; j_call: TRBJ1-1; d_call: -; cdr3_aa: CASSLKGFNTEAFF; cdr3_nt: TGTGCCAGCAGTTTAAAGGGGTTTAACACTGAAGCTTTCTTT
v_call: TRBV19; clone_size: -; j_call: TRBJ2-4; d_call: -; cdr3_aa: CATRDGPLGIQYF; cdr3_nt: TGTGCCACAAGGGACGGGCCCCTGGGCATTCAGTACTTC
v_call: TRBV12-3/TRBV12-4; clone_size: -; j_call: TRBJ1-2; d_call: -; cdr3_aa: CASSFGVGYTF; cdr3_nt: TGTGCCAGCAGTTTCGGGGTCGGCTACACCTTC
v_call: TRBV30; clone_size: many; j_call: TRBJ2-1; d_call: TRBD2; cdr3_aa: CAWTWVAGQNEQFF; cdr3_nt: TGTGCCTGGACGTGGGTAGCGGGACAAAATGAGCAGTTCTTC
v_call: TRBV5-1; clone_size: few; j_call: TRBJ1-1; d_call: TRBD1; cdr3_aa: CASSQTGGAEAFF; cdr3_nt: TGCGCCAGCAGTCAAACAGGGGGCGCTGAAGCTTTCTTT
v_call: TRBV20-1; clone_size: few; j_call: TRBJ1-6; d_call: TRBD1; cdr3_aa: CSAPGQGSGGGAYSPLHF; cdr3_nt: TGCAGTGCACCGGGACAGGGATCCGGCGGCGGGGCATATTCACCCCTCCACTTT
v_call: TRBV30; clone_size: many; j_call: TRBJ2-7; d_call: -; cdr3_aa: CASRWPPSSYEQYF; cdr3_nt: TGTGCCTCGAGGTGGCCCCCGAGCTCCTACGAGCAGTACTTC
v_call: TRBV11-2; clone_size: many; j_call: TRBJ2-5; d_call: -; cdr3_aa: CASSFGVMETQYF; cdr3_nt: TGTGCCAGCTCCTTTGGGGTGATGGAGACCCAGTACTTC
v_call: TRBV7-9; clone_size: -; j_call: TRBJ2-7; d_call: TRBD2; cdr3_aa: CASSPTLAGGNYEQYF; cdr3_nt: TGTGCCAGCAGCCCAACTTTAGCGGGAGGGAACTACGAGCAGTACTTC
v_call: TRBV2; clone_size: few; j_call: TRBJ2-7; d_call: -; cdr3_aa: CASSAPKVKYISYEQYF; cdr3_nt: TGTGCCAGCAGTGCCCCCAAAGTAAAATATATCTCCTACGAGCAGTACTTC
v_call: TRBV7-9; clone_size: few; j_call: TRBJ2-1; d_call: TRBD2; cdr3_aa: CASRRASGNSYNEQFF; cdr3_nt: TGTGCCAGCAGGCGAGCTAGCGGGAACTCCTACAATGAGCAGTTCTTC
v_call: TRBV6-6; clone_size: -; j_call: TRBJ1-1; d_call: -; cdr3_aa: CASSYSWEGGTEAFF; cdr3_nt: TGTGCCAGCAGTTACTCGTGGGAGGGGGGCACTGAAGCTTTCTTT
v_call: TRBV30; clone_size: many; j_call: TRBJ1-1; d_call: TRBD1; cdr3_aa: CAWSGDRVTEAFF; cdr3_nt: TGTGCCTGGAGTGGAGACAGGGTCACTGAAGCTTTCTTT
v_call: TRBV28; clone_size: many; j_call: TRBJ2-1; d_call: -; cdr3_aa: CASRPSESSYNEQFF; cdr3_nt: TGTGCCAGCAGACCCAGCGAAAGCTCCTACAATGAGCAGTTCTTC
v_call: TRBV20-1; clone_size: many; j_call: TRBJ2-1; d_call: -; cdr3_aa: CSALADYNEQFF; cdr3_nt: TGCAGTGCTCTGGCGGACTACAATGAGCAGTTCTTC
v_call: TRBV7-9; clone_size: -; j_call: TRBJ2-2; d_call: TRBD2; cdr3_aa: CASSPYSGRHTGELFF; cdr3_nt: TGTGCCAGCAGCCCCTATAGCGGGAGGCACACCGGGGAGCTGTTTTTT
v_call: TRBV5-1; clone_size: many; j_call: TRBJ2-7; d_call: -; cdr3_aa: CASSLGGGSYEQYF; cdr3_nt: TGTGCCAGCAGCTTAGGTGGGGGCTCCTACGAGCAGTACTTC
v_call: TRBV28; clone_size: many; j_call: TRBJ1-2; d_call: -; cdr3_aa: CASRPGSYGYTF; cdr3_nt: TGTGCCAGCAGACCGGGATCTTATGGCTACACCTTC
v_call: TRBV18; clone_size: many; j_call: TRBJ2-7; d_call: TRBD1; cdr3_aa: CASSPPGGYEQYF; cdr3_nt: TGTGCCAGCTCCCCGCCAGGGGGTTACGAGCAGTACTTC
v_call: TRBV29-1; clone_size: -; j_call: TRBJ2-5; d_call: -; cdr3_aa: CSVSSGRETQYF; cdr3_nt: TGCAGCGTCTCGAGCGGTCGGGAGACCCAGTACTTC
v_call: TRBV7-9; clone_size: -; j_call: TRBJ1-2; d_call: -; cdr3_aa: CASSQRQDLNYGYTF; cdr3_nt: TGTGCCAGCAGCCAAAGACAGGACCTTAACTATGGCTACACCTTC
v_call: TRBV30; clone_size: many; j_call: TRBJ2-1; d_call: TRBD2; cdr3_aa: CAWNEIAGLNEQFF; cdr3_nt: TGTGCCTGGAACGAAATAGCGGGACTAAATGAGCAGTTCTTC
v_call: TRBV20-1; clone_size: many; j_call: TRBJ1-1; d_call: -; cdr3_aa: CSASGQFMNTEAFF; cdr3_nt: TGCAGTGCTTCGGGGCAGTTCATGAACACTGAAGCTTTCTTT
v_call: TRBV5-4; clone_size: -; j_call: TRBJ2-6; d_call: -; cdr3_aa: CASSQEGPGANVLTF; cdr3_nt: TGTGCCAGCAGCCAAGAGGGACCTGGGGCCAACGTCCTGACTTTC
v_call: TRBV19; clone_size: few; j_call: TRBJ2-1; d_call: -; cdr3_aa: CASLDRYNEQFF; cdr3_nt: TGTGCCAGTCTGGACAGATACAATGAGCAGTTCTTC
v_call: TRBV9; clone_size: -; j_call: TRBJ1-4; d_call: -; cdr3_aa: CASSVYATDEKLFF; cdr3_nt: TGTGCCAGCAGCGTGTACGCGACGGATGAAAAACTGTTTTTT
v_call: TRBV27; clone_size: many; j_call: TRBJ1-2; d_call: -; cdr3_aa: CASGRAANYGYTF; cdr3_nt: TGTGCCAGCGGGAGGGCTGCTAACTATGGCTACACCTTC
v_call: TRBV5-6; clone_size: -; j_call: TRBJ2-1; d_call: -; cdr3_aa: CASNARTSGGSEQFF; cdr3_nt: TGTGCCAGCAACGCCCGGACTTCCGGGGGCTCGGAGCAGTTCTTC